This T cell receptor beta chain derives from a study of T cell responses to AZD1222 COVID-19 vaccine. General observations from the study: Seropositivity was recorded at baseline in only a handful of AZD1222 recipients.

A note on this clone: Its antigen is as yet unknown.

The assay was immunoSEQ multiplex PCR, and TCRdb's table has in-frame clones only and misses some. The sample holds over 140,000 clones, around 92% seen once. The source is an adult who received the AZD1222 COVID-19 vaccine. The sequenced sample was peripheral blood, obtained 28 days after the second AZD1222 dose.

The DNA of the CDR3 is TGTGCCAGCAGCCGCCGGGAGGGCGGTCAGCCCCAGCATTTT. As protein: CASSRREGGQPQHF. V usage is TRBV3-1 (or the pseudogene TRBV3-2) and J usage is TRBJ1-5; D gene unclear. V was pared by 4 bases and J by 6 bases, with 13 bases between. CDR1 is LGHDT, CDR2 YNNKEL, per germline (reference sequence). This CDR3 has 14 residues.